Listed below are T cell receptor beta chains from one sample, sequenced in a study of cytomegalovirus exposure and HLA in healthy donors. Libraries were prepared by immunoSEQ multiplex PCR; TCRdb keeps only in-frame clonotypes and omits some of them. Of 150,000 to 200,000 clones listed, roughly 89% are singletons. The sample consisted of PBMCs. These receptors came from a woman between 18 and 29 years old in good health and CMV-seropositive. Both conserved end residues are part of each CDR3. A D gene is named only where the DNA matches it firmly. Clone size appears in some rows only: once, few, many, or a class for an expanded clone.

>TRBV15|TRBJ2-7|few|.
TGTGCCACCAGCAGACAACAGGAATCCTACGAGCAGTACTTC
CATSRQQESYEQYF
>TRBV5-1|TRBJ2-5|.|.
TGCGCCAGCAGCTTGGGCGCGTACCAAGAGACCCAGTACTTC
CASSLGAYQETQYF
>TRBV4-1|TRBJ2-7|.|TRBD1
TGCGCCAGCAGCTACCAACTAGGACAGGATACCCCGACCTACGAGCAGTACTTC
CASSYQLGQDTPTYEQYF
>TRBV4-1|TRBJ2-7|.|TRBD1
TGCGCCAGCAGCCAAGGGTCAGGACAGGGGTCCTACGAGCAGTACTTC
CASSQGSGQGSYEQYF
>TRBV6-5|TRBJ1-2|.|.
TGTGCCAGTACACAGGGCTATGGCTACACCTTC
CASTQGYGYTF
>TRBV13|TRBJ2-4|.|TRBD2
TGTGCCAGCAGCCTTGGACTAACGGGAGGGCCGCAGGACATTCAGTACTTC
CASSLGLTGGPQDIQYF
>TRBV5-1|TRBJ1-2|few|.
TGCGCCAGCAGCTCAGGGGATAGTAACTATGGCTACACCTTC
CASSSGDSNYGYTF
>TRBV2|TRBJ1-5|.|.
TGTGCCAGCAGTGAAGATGGGCGTTGGCAGCCCCAGCATTTT
CASSEDGRWQPQHF
>TRBV5-7|TRBJ2-2|.|.
TGTGCCAAAAACGGGAACACCGGGGAGCTGTTTTTT
CAKNGNTGELFF
>TRBV4-1|TRBJ2-3|.|.
TGCGCCAGCAGCCAAGTCGGGGGTCCAGGCACAGATACGCAGTATTTT
CASSQVGGPGTDTQYF
>TRBV30|TRBJ2-2|.|TRBD2
TGTGCCTGGAGTGTACTCCGGGAGGGCCTCGGGGAGCTGTTTTTT
CAWSVLREGLGELFF
>TRBV5-1|TRBJ1-1|.|TRBD1
TGCGCCAGTACGAGATCAGGGGGTAACACTGAAGCTTTCTTT
CASTRSGGNTEAFF
>TRBV7-9|TRBJ2-7|.|.
TGTGCCAGCAGCCAGGACACCTACGAGCAGTACTTC
CASSQDTYEQYF
>TRBV6-4|TRBJ2-1|.|TRBD2
TGTGCCAGCAGTGAGTCGGCGGGAGGGCCCCATGAGCAGTTCTTC
CASSESAGGPHEQFF
>TRBV2|TRBJ2-5|.|TRBD1
TGTGCCAGCAGTGGTGTAGGACAGGGGGATGAGACCCAGTACTTC
CASSGVGQGDETQYF
>TRBV10-3|TRBJ2-7|.|.
TGTGCCATCAGTGATGTGGGGGCCCACGAGCAGTACTTC
CAISDVGAHEQYF
>TRBV6-6|TRBJ1-5|.|.
TGTGCCAGCAGGGGGAGGGGGTGGTTCGATCAGCCCCAGCATTTT
CASRGRGWFDQPQHF
>TRBV28|TRBJ1-5|.|.
TGTGCCAGCAGTTTAGCAGGGGTCGGCAATCAGCCCCAGCATTTT
CASSLAGVGNQPQHF
>TRBV30|TRBJ1-5|.|.
TGTGCCTGGAAGGGGGGGGGCAATCAGCCCCAGCATTTT
CAWKGGGNQPQHF
>TRBV4-2|TRBJ2-3|.|TRBD2
TGTGCCAGCAGCCAAGTTGGGACGACTAGCGGAGACACAGATACGCAGTATTTT
CASSQVGTTSGDTDTQYF
>TRBV7-8|TRBJ2-7|.|.
TGTGCCAGCAGCTTAGACTCTAGCGTCCACGAGCAGTACTTC
CASSLDSSVHEQYF
>TRBV9|TRBJ1-3|.|.
TGTGCCAGCAACGTAGCAGGGTCTTCTGGAAACACCATATATTTT
CASNVAGSSGNTIYF
>TRBV30|TRBJ2-1|.|.
TGTGCCTGGAGCTCCACGGGATTTAATGAGCAGTTCTTC
CAWSSTGFNEQFF
>TRBV5-1|TRBJ2-1|.|.
TGCGCCACCCGTTCGGGCAATGAGCAGTTCTTC
CATRSGNEQFF
>TRBV9|TRBJ2-1|.|TRBD2
TGTGCCAGCAGCCCTCGACTAGCGGGTTGGGCCAATGAGCAGTTCTTC
CASSPRLAGWANEQFF
>TRBV11-2|TRBJ2-7|.|TRBD2
TGTGCCAGCAAACGGGACTATGGGGCCGAGCAGTACTTC
CASKRDYGAEQYF
>TRBV7-9|TRBJ2-1|once|TRBD2
TGTGCCAGCAGCACCCAGACTAGCGGGAAGAGAAATGAGCAGTTCTTC
CASSTQTSGKRNEQFF
>TRBV28|TRBJ1-2|.|.
TGTGCCAGCAGGGCCCAAGGCAGGGACTATGGCTACACCTTC
CASRAQGRDYGYTF
>TRBV5-6|TRBJ2-1|.|TRBD2
TGTGCCAGCAGCTTGAAAGGACTAGCGGATCACAATGAGCAGTTCTTC
CASSLKGLADHNEQFF
>TRBV15|TRBJ2-5|once|TRBD1
TGTGCCACCAGCAGTGACAGGGTGGAGACCCAGTACTTC
CATSSDRVETQYF
>TRBV10-2|TRBJ1-2|once|TRBD1
TGCGCCAGCAGCCCTCCGGACAGGGTGGGATATGGCTACACCTTC
CASSPPDRVGYGYTF
>TRBV6-5|TRBJ1-1|once|TRBD1
TGTGCCAGCAGTTACGGCCGGGACAGTCTCACTGAAGCTTTCTTT
CASSYGRDSLTEAFF
>TRBV6-6|TRBJ1-5|.|TRBD1
TGTGCCAGCAGTTTCGGACAGGAGACCTATCAGCCCCAGCATTTT
CASSFGQETYQPQHF
>TRBV6-5|TRBJ2-1|.|TRBD2
TGTGCCAGCAGCCTTAGCGGGCGCTCCTACAATGAGCAGTTCTTC
CASSLSGRSYNEQFF
>TRBV6-1|TRBJ1-5|.|.
TGTGCCAGCAGTGAAGGGACACACTACAATCAGCCCCAGCATTTT
CASSEGTHYNQPQHF
>TRBV27|TRBJ1-1|.|TRBD1
TGTGCCAGCAGTTTGGGGACAGGGGTTAAGAGCGCTTTCTTT
CASSLGTGVKSAFF
>TRBV7-6|TRBJ2-2|once|TRBD2
TGTGCCAGCAGCTTAGTCACTGGCGGGAGGGGTACCGGGGAGCTGTTTTTT
CASSLVTGGRGTGELFF
>TRBV30|TRBJ2-7|.|TRBD1
TGTGCCTGGAGTGCGACGGACAGGGGGCCGGGCGAGCAGTACTTC
CAWSATDRGPGEQYF
>TRBV11-3|TRBJ2-1|.|TRBD2
TGTGCCAGCAGGGGTACGGGACTAGCGTTATACAATGAGCAGTTCTTC
CASRGTGLALYNEQFF
>TRBV9|TRBJ2-1|.|TRBD1
TGTGCCAGCAGCTTGACTCCGGGACAGGGGGCTAGTGAGCAGTTCTTC
CASSLTPGQGASEQFF
>TRBV30|TRBJ2-1|.|.
TGCGCTAAAAGGCTACAGTCAAATGAGCAGTTCTTC
CAKRLQSNEQFF
>TRBV6-5|TRBJ1-1|.|.
TGTGCCAGCAGTGGTAGGCAGGGCGAAGCTTTCTTT
CASSGRQGEAFF
>TRBV28|TRBJ1-2|.|.
TGTGCCAGCAGTCCGACTAACACAAGGCACACCTTC
CASSPTNTRHTF
>TRBV5-4|TRBJ1-1|.|TRBD1
TGTGCCAGCAGCAACTCCGGTCGGCGAACAGGGGGCACTGAAGCTTTCTTT
CASSNSGRRTGGTEAFF
>TRBV7-9|TRBJ2-7|.|TRBD2
TGTGCCAGCGATGCTAGCGGGAGCAACGAGCAGTACTTC
CASDASGSNEQYF
>TRBV27|TRBJ1-1|.|TRBD1
TGTGCCAGCAGTTTCAGTAGACAGGGAGACACTGAAGCTTTCTTT
CASSFSRQGDTEAFF
>TRBV11-2|TRBJ2-7|.|.
TGTGCCAGCAGCTTAGTCACACGCGGCGAGCAGTACTTC
CASSLVTRGEQYF
>TRBV28|TRBJ2-7|.|.
TGTGCCAGCAGTTCGACAGCACCTACCTACGAGCAGTACTTC
CASSSTAPTYEQYF
>TRBV6-6|TRBJ2-7|.|TRBD1
TGTGCCAGCAGTCCAAAGACAGGGGTCAAATACGAGCAGTACTTC
CASSPKTGVKYEQYF
>TRBV27|TRBJ1-1|.|TRBD1
TGTGCCAGCAGTCCCCCCGTAGTCAGGGGGCGCAGGATTGAAGCTTTCTTT
CASSPPVVRGRRIEAFF
>TRBV4-1|TRBJ2-1|.|TRBD2
TGCGCCAGCAGCCTCGACGGGACTAGCGGGAGGGTGGATGAGCAGTTCTTC
CASSLDGTSGRVDEQFF